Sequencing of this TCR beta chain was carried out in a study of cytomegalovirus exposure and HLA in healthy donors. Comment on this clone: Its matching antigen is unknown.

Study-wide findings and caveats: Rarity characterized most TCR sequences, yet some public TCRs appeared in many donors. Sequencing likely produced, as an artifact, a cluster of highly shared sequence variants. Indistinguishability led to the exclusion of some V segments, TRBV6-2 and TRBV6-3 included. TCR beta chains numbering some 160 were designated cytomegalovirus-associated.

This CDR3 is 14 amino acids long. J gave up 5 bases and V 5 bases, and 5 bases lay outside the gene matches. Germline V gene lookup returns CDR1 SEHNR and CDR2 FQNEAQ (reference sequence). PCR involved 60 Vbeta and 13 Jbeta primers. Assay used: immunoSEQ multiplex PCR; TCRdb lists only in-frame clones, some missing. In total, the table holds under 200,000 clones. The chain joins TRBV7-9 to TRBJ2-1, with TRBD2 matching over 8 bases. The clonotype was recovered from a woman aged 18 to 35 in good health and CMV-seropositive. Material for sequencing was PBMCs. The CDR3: CASSPGGADNEQFF. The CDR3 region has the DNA TGTGCCAGCAGCCCCGGGGGGGCCGACAATGAGCAGTTCTTC.